Presented here are 22 T cell receptor beta chains from one specimen sequenced in a study of cytomegalovirus exposure and HLA in healthy donors. Amplification used 60 Vbeta primers and 13 Jbeta primers. Clones were sequenced by immunoSEQ multiplex PCR, and TCRdb holds only the in-frame ones, with some missing. The sample carries around 180,000 clones, 75% to 90% recorded once. Specimen: PBMCs. These receptors were collected from a boy aged 2 to 9 in good health and CMV-seronegative.

This clone has only a few counts. V gene TRBV5-1 combines with J gene TRBJ2-3; D unclear. Trimming took off 0 bases at V and 5 bases at J, with 4 bases between the two ends. Germline CDR1 reads SGHRS; CDR2 reads YFSETQ. This CDR3 comprises 12 residues. CDR3 protein: CASSLALDTQYF. Written as DNA, the CDR3 is TGCGCCAGCAGCTTGGCCTTAGATACGCAGTATTTT.

The CDR3 nucleotides read TGTGCCAGCAGGCGGGACAGGTCAAGGGGTGAAGCTTTCTTT. Its protein is CASRRDRSRGEAFF. The rearrangement links TRBV6-1 to TRBJ1-1, with 8 positions matching TRBD1. Germline V lookup: CDR1 MNHNS, CDR2 SASEGT. J gave up 7 bases and V 6 bases, and 10 bases lay outside the gene matches. The CDR3 extends over 14 amino acids.

This clone was counted only a few times. The chain recombines TRBV29-1 with TRBJ2-5, with a tentative D call TRBD2 (5 bases). The CDR3 loop spans 14 amino acids. Trimming stripped 3 bases from V and 4 bases from J, with 15 bases between. Germline assignment: CDR1 SQVTM and CDR2 ANQGSEA. The CDR3 DNA follows: TGCAGCGTTGACCGGACTGGGAGCGGAGAGACCCAGTACTTC. It specifies CSVDRTGSGETQYF.

The CDR3 nucleotides read TGTGCCAGCAGCTTAGACAGGGGTTTTGGGGCGTGGGGCTACACCTTC. Residues: CASSLDRGFGAWGYTF. The chain joins TRBV7-9 to TRBJ1-2; 7 bases are shared with TRBD1. Trimming removed 1 base from V and 8 bases from J; junction bases left unmatched: 13. The CDR3 loop spans 16 amino acids. Per germline, CDR1 SEHNR and CDR2 FQNEAQ (reference sequence).

This clone appeared once. This chain connects TRBV29-1 to TRBJ1-2; D may be TRBD1 (5 bases). V gave up 7 bases and J gave up 4 bases, with 10 bases separating them. The germline V gene encodes CDR1 SQVTM and CDR2 ANQGSEA. The CDR3 loop spans 11 amino acids. CDR3 sequence: CSARDFYGYTF. CDR3 DNA: TGCAGCGCCAGGGACTTCTATGGCTACACCTTC.

This chain joins TRBV4-2 and TRBJ2-5; tentatively, D is TRBD2 (6 bases). With the DNA end fitting TRBJ2-7 better, the J assignment may be wrong. CDR1 is LGHNA and CDR2 is YNFKEQ in the germline V gene. CDR3 length: 15 amino acids. CDR3 nucleotide sequence: TGTGCCAGCAGCCCTCCCCCGAGCGGGTCCTACGAGCAGTACTTC. This codes for CASSPPPSGSYEQYF.

This sequence joins TRBV4-2 and TRBJ1-2; a possible D gene is TRBD1 (5 bases). This CDR3 has 16 amino acids. V lost 1 base, J lost 0 bases, and 12 bases lay in between. Germline V CDR1 and CDR2: LGHNA, YNFKEQ. CDR3 DNA sequence: TGTGCCAGCAGCCAAGTCCCCGGAGGGGCTAACTATGGCTACACCTTC. Encoded protein: CASSQVPGGANYGYTF.

The chain uses TRBV7-9 and TRBJ1-1, with 7 nucleotides matching TRBD1. With 2 bases clipped from V and 3 bases from J, the junction kept 6 bases outside the gene matches. Germline assignment: CDR1 SEHNR and CDR2 FQNEAQ (reference sequence). This CDR3 region has 15 residues. CDR3 coding DNA: TGTGCCAGCAGCTTACCCTGGACAGGACACACTGAAGCTTTCTTT. It yields the protein CASSLPWTGHTEAFF.

This clone has just a few counts. The V gene is TRBV6-5, the J gene TRBJ1-1, with D perhaps matching TRBD1 (6 bases). Trimming removed 1 base from V and 4 bases from J, with 16 bases in between. In germline, CDR1 is MNHEY, CDR2 SVGAGI. There are 16 residues in the CDR3. The CDR3 DNA follows: TGTGCCAGCAGTTACTATTTGGTGGACAGAATCACTGAAGCTTTCTTT. This translates into CASSYYLVDRITEAFF.

This sequence joins TRBV5-6 and TRBJ2-3, with TRBD2 matching over 10 bases. The CDR3 has 15 residues. The germline V gene has CDR1 SGHDT and CDR2 YYEEEE. Trimming removed 4 bases from V and 6 bases from J; junction bases left unmatched: 8. The CDR3 bases are TGTGCCAGCAGCCCATTAGCGGGGGGCGTTGATACGCAGTATTTT. This codes for CASSPLAGGVDTQYF.

This clone was seen more than once but under ten times. The rearrangement links TRBV7-2 to TRBJ2-5; 8 bases map to TRBD2. V dropped 3 bases and J dropped 1; count of bases not matched to a gene: 13. Germline V gene lookup returns CDR1 SGHTA and CDR2 FQGNSA. The CDR3 covers 18 residues. In DNA, the CDR3 is TGTGCCAGCAGCTTGAGGGCTGGTAGCGGGGCCATCCAAGAGACCCAGTACTTC. Protein sequence: CASSLRAGSGAIQETQYF.

The CDR3 sequence is CAISESGGVQFF. The CDR3 nucleotides are TGTGCCATCAGTGAGTCCGGCGGGGTCCAGTTCTTC. This sequence joins TRBV10-3 and TRBJ2-1; TRBD2 might be the D (6 bases). CDR1 is ENHRY and CDR2 is SYGVKD in the germline V gene. Between the trimmed V and J ends, which lost 0 bases and 13 bases, there was a span of 10 bases. CDR3 size: 12 residues.

The rearrangement links TRBV7-6 to TRBJ1-1; 7 bases line up with TRBD1. J was trimmed by 12 bases and V by 5 bases; bases with no gene match: 12. This CDR3 spans 13 amino acids. Germline V gene data show CDR1 as SGHVS and CDR2 as FNYEAQ. This CDR3 reads CASSQRGPGRTFF. CDR3 nucleotides: TGTGCCAGCAGCCAAAGGGGGCCGGGCAGGACTTTCTTT.

This chain joins TRBV27 and TRBJ2-7; 8 nucleotides agree with TRBD1. V lost 2 bases to trimming and J lost 6 bases; unmatched junction nucleotides: 6. The CDR3 totals 14 residues. Germline V lookup: CDR1 MNHEY, CDR2 SMNVEV (reference sequence). CDR3 loop: CASSLGQGAGEQYF. CDR3 DNA sequence: TGTGCCAGCAGTTTAGGTCAGGGGGCGGGCGAGCAGTACTTC.

This sequence joins TRBV18 and TRBJ2-5; D is undetermined. The CDR3 runs 13 residues. Germline V gives CDR1 KGHSH, CDR2 LQKENI. Trimming cost V 10 bases and J 1 base, with 13 bases left between them. The CDR3 loop is CATSPPRQETQYF. Here the CDR3 DNA reads TGTGCCACTTCACCCCCCCGCCAAGAGACCCAGTACTTC.

This clone has just one count. V gene TRBV5-5 combines with J gene TRBJ1-2; possibly TRBD1 for D (5 bases). Germline CDR1 reads SGHKS; CDR2 reads YYEKEE (reference sequence). This CDR3 has 15 amino acids. V lost 2 bases and J lost 0, with 11 bases in between. Written as DNA, the CDR3 is TGTGCCAGCAGCTTATCAGGGCAGGCTAACTATGGCTACACCTTC. It is translated as CASSLSGQANYGYTF. Full variable domain (remainder filled in from reference TRBV5-5 and TRBJ1-2): DAGVTQSPTHLIKTRGQQVTLRCSPISGHKSVSWYQQVLGQGPQFIFQYYEKEERGRGNFPDRFSARQFPNYSSELNVNALLLGDSALYLCASSLSGQANYGYTFGSGTRLTVV.

The genes are TRBV19 and TRBJ2-7, with TRBD1 matching 8 bases. The CDR3 is 13 amino acids. The V gene's germline CDR1 is LNHDA and CDR2 SQIVND (reference sequence). Germline trimming cut 4 bases from V and 3 bases from J; bases unmatched to any gene: 2. The CDR3 loop reads CASSTTGGYEQYF. As DNA, the CDR3 is TGTGCCAGTAGTACCACAGGGGGCTACGAGCAGTACTTC.

The chain links TRBV25-1 to TRBJ1-1; maybe TRBD1 (5 bases). The CDR3 loop spans 16 amino acids. Trimming shortened V by 3 bases and J by 1 base, and 15 bases separated the two germline ends. CDR1 and CDR2 (germline): MGHDK, SYGVNS. CDR3 region: CASSDIGGWANTEAFF. CDR3 in DNA: TGTGCCAGCAGTGATATCGGGGGTTGGGCGAACACTGAAGCTTTCTTT.

The count of this clone is one. The gene calls are TRBV30 and TRBJ1-5; TRBD1 agrees at 7 bases. The germline gives CDR1 GTSNPN, CDR2 SVGIG (reference sequence). V shed 2 bases, J shed 7 bases, and the junction held 5 bases outside the gene matches. There are 13 residues in the CDR3. CDR3 sequence reads: CAWSSQGTQPQHF. CDR3 DNA sequence: TGTGCCTGGAGTTCACAGGGGACCCAGCCCCAGCATTTT.

This sequence joins TRBV27 and TRBJ2-7, with D possibly being TRBD2 (7 bases). The germline CDR1 and CDR2 sequences are MNHEY and SMNVEV (reference sequence). This CDR3 comprises 15 residues. V was trimmed by 7 bases and J by 0 bases, leaving 16 bases between them. The CDR3 DNA reads TGTGCCAGCACCCTGAGGGGGGGGTTCTCCTACGAGCAGTACTTC. Translation: CASTLRGGFSYEQYF.

This chain joins TRBV7-9 and TRBJ1-1; 7 bases align to TRBD1. The CDR3 contains 16 residues. Looked up from germline, CDR1 is SEHNR and CDR2 is FQNEAQ (reference sequence). The trim removed 5 bases at V and 6 bases at J, leaving 15 bases unmatched. The CDR3, as DNA: TGTGCCAGCAGCACAACGGACAGGACAGACGGGGCTGAAGCTTTCTTT. Translating it yields CASSTTDRTDGAEAFF.

The chain has TRBV7-9 and TRBJ2-2; D remains unclear. Germline CDR1 and CDR2: SEHNR and FQNEAQ (reference sequence). The length of the CDR3 is 16 residues. V gave up 2 bases and J gave up 4 bases, with 14 bases separating them. The CDR3 sequence is CASSLWRQRSTGELFF. CDR3 nucleotides: TGTGCCAGCAGCTTATGGCGGCAACGGAGCACCGGGGAGCTGTTTTTT.